The 21 T cell receptor beta chains reported below all come from one sample, sequenced in a study of cytomegalovirus exposure and HLA in healthy donors. 60 Vbeta and 13 Jbeta primers were used in PCR. Data came from immunoSEQ multiplex PCR; TCRdb stores just in-frame clones and leaves some out. The table has about 160,000 clones, over 70% seen once; the top ten hold under 9%. Sequencing was performed on PBMCs. Source of these receptors: a woman in her thirties or forties in good health and CMV-seropositive.

V is TRBV11-2 and J is TRBJ2-7; D call uncertain. Per the germline V gene, CDR1 is SGHAT and CDR2 is FQNNGV. V lost 0 bases and J lost 6, with 9 bases in between. This CDR3 spans 13 amino acids. DNA for the CDR3: TGTGCCAGCAGCTTAGAACAGCTTTTCGAGCAGTACTTC. This sequence encodes CASSLEQLFEQYF.

This sequence joins TRBV5-4 and TRBJ2-1; 7 bases agree with TRBD1. Unmatched junction bases numbered 3, after V lost 2 bases and J lost 7 bases. The CDR3 contains 13 residues. CDR1 is SGHNT and CDR2 is YYREEE in the germline V gene (reference sequence). In DNA, the CDR3 is TGTGCCAGCAGCTTCACAGGGGCGAATGAGCAGTTCTTC. Its translation is CASSFTGANEQFF.

The chain uses TRBV7-2 and TRBJ1-5; 7 nucleotides line up with TRBD1. The V gene's germline CDR1 is SGHTA and CDR2 FQGNSA. J lost 5 bases, V lost 5 bases, and 3 bases had no gene match. The CDR3 totals 13 residues. CDR3 loop: CASSETGDQPQHF. CDR3 nucleotide sequence: TGTGCCAGCAGCGAAACAGGGGATCAGCCCCAGCATTTT.

This clone was counted once. The rearrangement uses TRBV5-1 and TRBJ2-2, with 10 nucleotides matching TRBD1. Germline V gene sequence: CDR1 SGHRS, CDR2 YFSETQ. Trimming removed 0 bases from V and 5 bases from J; junction bases left unmatched: 1. The CDR3 consists of 15 residues. This CDR3 is CASSLGDRGTGELFF. As DNA, the CDR3 is TGCGCCAGCAGCTTGGGGGACAGGGGAACCGGGGAGCTGTTTTTT.

DNA of the CDR3: TGTGCCATCAGTGAGTCGTCAGGGAGCAATCAGCCCCAGCATTTT. Protein product: CAISESSGSNQPQHF. The chain has TRBV10-3 and TRBJ1-5, with a possible D match to TRBD1 (5 bases). This CDR3 is built from 15 residues. Germline V gene sequence: CDR1 ENHRY, CDR2 SYGVKD. V dropped 0 bases and J dropped 1 base, with 7 bases sitting between them.

The gene calls are TRBV27 and TRBJ2-2; possibly TRBD2 for D (6 bases). V was cut by 6 bases and J by 4 bases, with 18 bases left in between. This CDR3 region has 16 residues. CDR1 and CDR2 from the germline V gene are MNHEY and SMNVEV (reference sequence). The CDR3 reads CASSAAGGFPTGELFF. CDR3 DNA: TGTGCCAGCAGCGCCGCCGGGGGTTTTCCCACCGGGGAGCTGTTTTTT.

Of note for this clone: The junction differs from germline at one of its ends, possibly a read error. V and J are TRBV7-9 and TRBJ1-2, with a possible D match to TRBD1 (6 bases). The CDR3 runs to 14 residues. CDR1 and CDR2 from the germline V gene are SEHNR and FQNEAQ (reference sequence). As DNA, the CDR3 is TGTTCCAGCAGTCCCGGGGGGGGCAGCTATGGCTACACCTTC. Translating gives CSSSPGGGSYGYTF.

The chain recombines TRBV19 with TRBJ2-1; the D gene is possibly TRBD2 (5 bases). CDR1 and CDR2 from the germline V gene are LNHDA and SQIVND (reference sequence). The CDR3 contains 14 residues. V lost 9 bases to trimming and J lost 6 bases, with 18 bases between them. The CDR3 nucleotides are TGTGCCAGCAGTCTACTAGGATACCCCAATGAGCAGTTCTTC. Amino acids: CASSLLGYPNEQFF.

The chain links TRBV7-2 to TRBJ2-7; 9 bases are shared with TRBD2. Germline CDR1 SGHTA, CDR2 FQGNSA. V lost 3 bases to trimming and J lost 3 bases; unmatched junction nucleotides: 6. CDR3 length: 15 residues. The CDR3 loop is CASSLGLAAFYEQYF. The DNA of the CDR3 is TGTGCCAGCAGCTTGGGACTAGCTGCTTTCTACGAGCAGTACTTC.

This chain links TRBV6-1 with TRBJ1-6, with D possibly being TRBD1 (5 bases). The V gene lost 4 bases and the J gene lost 9 bases, with 22 bases spanning the gap. The CDR3 covers 17 residues. Germline V CDR1 and CDR2: MNHNS, SASEGT. This chain's CDR3 is CASSVFVSGGIGSPLHF. CDR3 sequence (DNA): TGTGCCAGCAGTGTTTTTGTATCCGGGGGGATTGGTTCACCCCTCCACTTT.

V is TRBV2 and J is TRBJ1-2; D call uncertain. The germline V gene encodes CDR1 SNHLY and CDR2 FYNNEI. V was pared by 8 bases and J by 7 bases, with 17 bases between. This CDR3 is 13 amino acids long. Here the CDR3 reads CASSSRAAGGYTF. CDR3 DNA sequence: TGTGCCAGCTCCAGTAGGGCAGCGGGTGGCTACACCTTC.

J is TRBJ2-1 and V is TRBV11-2, with D possibly matching TRBD1 (5 bases). The CDR3 covers 17 residues. Germline V CDR1 and CDR2: SGHAT, FQNNGV. Trimming took off 4 bases at V and 0 bases at J, with 16 bases between the two ends. The CDR3 loop is CASSSTLQASSYNEQFF. CDR3 coding DNA: TGTGCCAGCAGCTCCACCCTACAGGCAAGCTCCTACAATGAGCAGTTCTTC.

J is TRBJ2-7 and V is TRBV25-1; the match to TRBD1 covers 9 bases. The CDR3 sequence is 15 residues long. Germline-derived CDR1 and CDR2 are MGHDK and SYGVNS. V dropped 1 base and J dropped 5; count of bases not matched to a gene: 6. The CDR3 DNA reads as TGTGCCAGCAGTGAATCAGGGACAGGGAGACACGAGCAGTACTTC. Translated: CASSESGTGRHEQYF.

Remarks on this clone: At one boundary the junction diverges from the germline segment, which might be a read error. This sequence joins TRBV7-9 and TRBJ1-5; tentative D call: TRBD1 (5 bases). The CDR3 length is 18 residues. CDR1 and CDR2 from the germline V gene are SEHNR and FQNEAQ (reference sequence). The DNA of the CDR3 is TGTTCCAGCAGCCCCCATAAACAGGCCAAGATTAGCAATCAGCCCCAGCATTTT. The encoded protein is CSSSPHKQAKISNQPQHF. The whole variable domain, remainder taken from reference TRBV7-9 and TRBJ1-5, is DTGVSQNPRHKITKRGQNVTFRCDPISEHNRLYWYRQTLGQGPEFLTYFQNEAQLEKSRLLSDRFSAERPKGSFSTLEIQRTEQGDSAMYLCSSSPHKQAKISNQPQHFGDGTRLSIL.

The rearrangement uses TRBV7-8 and TRBJ2-5; a weak D match, TRBD2 (5 bases). V dropped 7 bases and J dropped 4 bases, with 10 bases sitting between them. Germline V gene lookup returns CDR1 SGHVS and CDR2 FQNEAQ. The CDR3 has 12 residues. CDR3 amino acids: CASTPRGETQYF. The CDR3, as DNA: TGTGCCAGCACCCCTCGGGGAGAGACCCAGTACTTC. The full variable domain, its missing parts supplied by reference TRBV7-8 and TRBJ2-5, is GAGVSQSPRYKVAKRGQDVALRCDPISGHVSLFWYQQALGQGPEFLTYFQNEAQLDKSGLPSDRFFAERPEGSVSTLKIQRTQQEDSAVYLCASTPRGETQYFGPGTRLLVL.

The J gene is TRBJ1-4, the V gene TRBV5-4; D gene uncertain. This CDR3 is 13 amino acids long. Deletions cut 4 bases from V and 10 bases from J, with 14 bases between. Germline V gene data show CDR1 as SGHNT and CDR2 as YYREEE (reference sequence). CDR3 in DNA: TGTGCCAGCAGCAGAGGAATTTCTGGAAAACTGTTTTTT. Its protein product is CASSRGISGKLFF.

The V gene is TRBV4-1, the J gene TRBJ1-2, with a tentative D call TRBD1 (6 bases). Deletions cut 1 base from V and 4 bases from J, with 16 bases between. The CDR3 sequence is 16 residues long. Germline CDR1 MGHRA, CDR2 YSYEKL. For the CDR3, the DNA is TGCGCCAGCAGCCAAGTCGGCGGACAGCGCCCCTATGGCTACACCTTC. Its protein product is CASSQVGGQRPYGYTF.

This clone has a handful of counts. The gene calls are TRBV29-1 and TRBJ2-2, with D maybe TRBD2 (6 bases). The germline V gene encodes CDR1 SQVTM and CDR2 ANQGSEA. CDR3 length equals 15 residues. Trimming shortened V by 1 base and J by 4 bases, and 13 bases separated the two germline ends. CDR3 protein: CSVEARPGGTGELFF. The CDR3 DNA is TGCAGCGTTGAAGCCCGGCCCGGGGGCACCGGGGAGCTGTTTTTT.

The V gene is TRBV5-8, the J gene TRBJ1-4; 9 bases agree with TRBD1. V shed 7 bases, J shed 7 bases, and the junction held 8 bases outside the gene matches. This CDR3 comprises 14 residues. The germline gives CDR1 SGHTS, CDR2 YDEGEE. The CDR3 bases are TGTGCCAGCGGCACCGGGACAGGGTTTGAAAAACTGTTTTTT. It specifies CASGTGTGFEKLFF.

The rearrangement joins TRBV19 to TRBJ2-5, with TRBD1 matching 10 bases. CDR1 is LNHDA, CDR2 SQIVND, per germline (reference sequence). Trimming at V came to 5 bases and at J to 4 bases, leaving 13 bases not matched to a gene. The CDR3 sequence is 17 residues long. In DNA form, the CDR3 reads TGTGCCAGTAGTCCTGGATGGGACAGGGGTTTGTCAGAGACCCAGTACTTC. Protein: CASSPGWDRGLSETQYF.

The chain carries TRBV19 and TRBJ1-1; D remains unclear. Germline assignment: CDR1 LNHDA and CDR2 SQIVND (reference sequence). V lost 3 bases and J 1 base, leaving 12 bases between the germline ends. This CDR3 is 15 amino acids long. The CDR3 is CASSIMARQNTEAFF. The CDR3 DNA follows: TGTGCCAGTAGTATCATGGCCAGGCAGAACACTGAAGCTTTCTTT.